One sample yielded the 16 T cell receptor beta chains listed below, sequenced in a study of shared clonotypes between healthy human individuals. TCRdb keeps only in-frame clones here, not all; method: immunoSEQ multiplex PCR. Among approximately 2.5 million clones, 80% to 95% were seen once, and the ten largest hold 0.36%. The sample was naive CD4+ T cells from PBMCs. Subset described: CD45RA+ positively selected. These receptors all come from a man aged 18-30 years in good health. Some clones in this sample may be carry-over from other donors' samples.

This clone came up once. This chain uses TRBV5-4 with TRBJ1-1; D gene uncertain. Trimming took 1 base from V and 10 from J, leaving 17 bases between them. CDR1 and CDR2 from the germline V gene are SGHNT and YYREEE (reference sequence). This CDR3 is 14 amino acids long. This CDR3 reads CASSLSGWAFGAFF. CDR3 sequence (DNA): TGTGCCAGCAGCTTGTCCGGATGGGCCTTTGGAGCTTTCTTT.

This chain connects TRBV2 to TRBJ1-5, with D perhaps TRBD1 (6 bases). Germline lookup yields CDR1 SNHLY and CDR2 FYNNEI. Trimming left V 3 bases short and J 2 bases short, with 11 bases between. The CDR3 totals 15 residues. CDR3: CASSDWTAGNQPQHF. The DNA of the CDR3 is TGTGCCAGCAGTGATTGGACAGCTGGCAATCAGCCCCAGCATTTT. Using reference TRBV2 and TRBJ1-5 for the parts outside the CDR3, the full variable domain is EPEVTQTPSHQVTQMGQEVILRCVPISNHLYFYWYRQILGQKVEFLVSFYNNEISEKSEIFDDQFSVERPDGSNFTLKIRSTKLEDSAMYFCASSDWTAGNQPQHFGDGTRLSIL.

V is TRBV10-3 and J is TRBJ2-2, with 10 bases identical to TRBD2. CDR1 is ENHRY, CDR2 SYGVKD, per germline. J lost 4 bases, V lost 6 bases, and 8 bases had no gene match. CDR3 length: 16 residues. CDR3 loop: CAIRVGLAASTGELFF. The CDR3 DNA reads as TGTGCCATCAGGGTCGGACTAGCGGCAAGCACCGGGGAGCTGTTTTTT.

This chain joins TRBV18 and TRBJ2-1; tentatively, D is TRBD1 (5 bases). This CDR3 comprises 16 residues. The germline CDR1 and CDR2 sequences are KGHSH and LQKENI. Trimming pared 1 base from V and 5 bases from J, leaving 15 bases between. The chain's CDR3 is CASSPRVGRVDNEQFF. For the CDR3, the DNA is TGTGCCAGCTCACCACGAGTAGGCAGGGTTGACAATGAGCAGTTCTTC.

DNA of the CDR3: TGTGCCAGCAGCTTGCGAATCGACAGGGAAGAAAAACTGTTTTTT. Translation: CASSLRIDREEKLFF. The J gene is TRBJ1-4, the V gene TRBV5-6; 7 nucleotides line up with TRBD1. Unmatched junction bases numbered 8, after V lost 1 base and J lost 8 bases. This CDR3 spans 15 amino acids. Germline lookup yields CDR1 SGHDT and CDR2 YYEEEE.

The chain is built from TRBV6-5 and TRBJ2-1, with TRBD2 identical over 8 bases. V was pared by 8 bases and J by 7 bases, with 10 bases of the junction left unmatched. The CDR3 length is 14 residues. CDR1 and CDR2 from the germline V gene are MNHEY and SVGAGI. The chain's CDR3 is CASFRAGGSNEQFF. In DNA form, the CDR3 reads TGTGCCAGCTTCCGGGCGGGAGGAAGTAATGAGCAGTTCTTC.

This chain connects TRBV6-5 to TRBJ1-2; TRBD1 is a possible D gene (5 bases). Germline V gene lookup returns CDR1 MNHEY and CDR2 SVGAGI. V lost 5 bases and J 3 bases, leaving 13 bases between the germline ends. This CDR3 region has 14 residues. DNA for the CDR3: TGTGCCAGCAGTCTACCGGGGGGGGACTATGGCTACACCTTC. Protein sequence: CASSLPGGDYGYTF.

This clone was counted between two and nine times. The chain recombines TRBV5-1 with TRBJ1-2; D ambiguous. V lost 4 bases and J lost 6, with 13 bases in between. The CDR3 is made up of 13 amino acids. Per the germline V gene, CDR1 is SGHRS and CDR2 is YFSETQ. In DNA form, the CDR3 reads TGCGCCAGCAGCCAAGGGATGGCGGATGGCTACACCTTC. As protein: CASSQGMADGYTF.

The table lists this clone with a few counts. The rearrangement links TRBV28 to TRBJ1-2; no firm D call. The V gene's germline CDR1 is MDHEN and CDR2 SYDVKM. V shed 3 bases and J shed 4 bases, with 15 bases lying between them. The CDR3 extends over 15 amino acids. This CDR3 reads CASSFGGTASYGYTF. CDR3 nucleotide sequence: TGTGCCAGCAGTTTTGGTGGTACGGCTAGCTATGGCTACACCTTC.

The chain couples TRBV9 to TRBJ2-2; 9 bases align to TRBD2. The CDR3 sequence is 16 residues long. Germline values: CDR1 SGDLS, CDR2 YYNGEE. V shed 2 bases, J shed 1 base, and the junction held 3 bases outside the gene matches. As DNA, the CDR3 is TGTGCCAGCAGCGTCCTTAGCGGGAGGAACACCGGGGAGCTGTTTTTT. Amino acid sequence: CASSVLSGRNTGELFF. The full variable domain, in which reference TRBV9 and TRBJ2-2 provide the parts outside the CDR3, is DSGVTQTPKHLITATGQRVTLRCSPRSGDLSVYWYQQSLDQGLQFLIQYYNGEERAKGNILERFSAQQFPDLHSELNLSSLELGDSALYFCASSVLSGRNTGELFFGEGSRLTVL.

CDR3: CASSLGGPIRLLFF. Here the CDR3 DNA reads TGTGCCAGCAGCCTTGGGGGGCCCATCCGTCTACTGTTTTTT. The rearrangement links TRBV28 to TRBJ1-4; D might be TRBD1 (6 bases). V was cut by 6 bases and J by 13 bases, with 21 bases left in between. The V gene's germline CDR1 is MDHEN and CDR2 SYDVKM. The CDR3 runs 14 residues.

This chain's CDR3 is CASRRQDAQQFF. The CDR3 DNA follows: TGTGCCAGCAGGCGACAGGACGCCCAGCAGTTCTTC. The chain has TRBV6-6 and TRBJ2-1, with D perhaps matching TRBD1 (6 bases). Germline V gene sequence: CDR1 MNHNY, CDR2 SVGAGI (reference sequence). The CDR3 has 12 amino acids. V was trimmed by 6 bases and J by 11 bases, leaving 14 bases between them.

This chain links TRBV25-1 with TRBJ1-1; weak D call: TRBD1 (6 bases). CDR3 length equals 15 residues. CDR1 MGHDK and CDR2 SYGVNS come from the germline V gene. Trimming stripped 4 bases from V and 5 bases from J, with 17 bases between. The CDR3 DNA reads as TGTGCCAGCAGTGGGTCCAGGGGAGACGGGACTGAAGCTTTCTTT. The encoded protein is CASSGSRGDGTEAFF.

V usage is TRBV6-6 and J usage is TRBJ2-7; TRBD2 agrees at 7 bases. V lost 5 bases, J lost 4 bases, and 14 bases stayed unmatched. This CDR3 region has 16 residues. Per germline, CDR1 MNHNY and CDR2 SVGAGI (reference sequence). CDR3: CASSPTGAGVVYEQYF. The DNA for the CDR3 is TGTGCCAGCAGTCCGACCGGGGCGGGAGTGGTGTACGAGCAGTACTTC.

This rearrangement joins TRBV4-2 to TRBJ1-3; D not resolved. The germline CDR1 and CDR2 sequences are LGHNA and YNFKEQ. CDR3 size: 17 residues. The V gene lost 1 base and the J gene lost 2 bases, with 15 bases spanning the gap. CDR3 loop: CASSQVVLGITGNTIYF. Here the CDR3 DNA reads TGTGCCAGCAGCCAAGTCGTTTTGGGGATCACTGGAAACACCATATATTTT.

V and J are TRBV19 and TRBJ2-3; 11 nucleotides line up with TRBD2. The length of the CDR3 is 15 residues. Germline V gives CDR1 LNHDA, CDR2 SQIVND (reference sequence). The J segment lost 2 bases and the V segment lost 9 bases, leaving 7 bases of the junction unmatched. CDR3 DNA sequence: TGTGCCAGCTCTACTAGCGGGAGACTCACAGATACGCAGTATTTT. Amino acids: CASSTSGRLTDTQYF.